The present T cell receptor (beta chain) was sequenced within a study of blood T cells in healthy people across ages. Worth noting for this clonotype: Its ends do not fully match the called genes, so a read error is possible.

Primers used in a second PCR of roughly 6 to 11 cycles were a sample-barcoded 5' primer and a J-beta primer mix. Using its own MiXCR run on the 5' RACE reads, TCRdb lists one record per CDR3 protein. The sample lists over a million distinct CDR3 sequences; around 40% were seen once. The receptor was derived from a woman aged 18-29 years in good health. Sequenced material: blood.

The CDR3: CTSRGTGAHEQYF. The DNA for the CDR3 is TGTACCAGCAGGGGAACAGGGGCCCACGAGCAGTACTTC. The V call is TRBV3-1, the J call TRBJ2-7, with 7 bases identical to TRBD1. Germline values: CDR1 LGHDT, CDR2 YNNKEL (reference sequence). The CDR3 is 13 residues long.